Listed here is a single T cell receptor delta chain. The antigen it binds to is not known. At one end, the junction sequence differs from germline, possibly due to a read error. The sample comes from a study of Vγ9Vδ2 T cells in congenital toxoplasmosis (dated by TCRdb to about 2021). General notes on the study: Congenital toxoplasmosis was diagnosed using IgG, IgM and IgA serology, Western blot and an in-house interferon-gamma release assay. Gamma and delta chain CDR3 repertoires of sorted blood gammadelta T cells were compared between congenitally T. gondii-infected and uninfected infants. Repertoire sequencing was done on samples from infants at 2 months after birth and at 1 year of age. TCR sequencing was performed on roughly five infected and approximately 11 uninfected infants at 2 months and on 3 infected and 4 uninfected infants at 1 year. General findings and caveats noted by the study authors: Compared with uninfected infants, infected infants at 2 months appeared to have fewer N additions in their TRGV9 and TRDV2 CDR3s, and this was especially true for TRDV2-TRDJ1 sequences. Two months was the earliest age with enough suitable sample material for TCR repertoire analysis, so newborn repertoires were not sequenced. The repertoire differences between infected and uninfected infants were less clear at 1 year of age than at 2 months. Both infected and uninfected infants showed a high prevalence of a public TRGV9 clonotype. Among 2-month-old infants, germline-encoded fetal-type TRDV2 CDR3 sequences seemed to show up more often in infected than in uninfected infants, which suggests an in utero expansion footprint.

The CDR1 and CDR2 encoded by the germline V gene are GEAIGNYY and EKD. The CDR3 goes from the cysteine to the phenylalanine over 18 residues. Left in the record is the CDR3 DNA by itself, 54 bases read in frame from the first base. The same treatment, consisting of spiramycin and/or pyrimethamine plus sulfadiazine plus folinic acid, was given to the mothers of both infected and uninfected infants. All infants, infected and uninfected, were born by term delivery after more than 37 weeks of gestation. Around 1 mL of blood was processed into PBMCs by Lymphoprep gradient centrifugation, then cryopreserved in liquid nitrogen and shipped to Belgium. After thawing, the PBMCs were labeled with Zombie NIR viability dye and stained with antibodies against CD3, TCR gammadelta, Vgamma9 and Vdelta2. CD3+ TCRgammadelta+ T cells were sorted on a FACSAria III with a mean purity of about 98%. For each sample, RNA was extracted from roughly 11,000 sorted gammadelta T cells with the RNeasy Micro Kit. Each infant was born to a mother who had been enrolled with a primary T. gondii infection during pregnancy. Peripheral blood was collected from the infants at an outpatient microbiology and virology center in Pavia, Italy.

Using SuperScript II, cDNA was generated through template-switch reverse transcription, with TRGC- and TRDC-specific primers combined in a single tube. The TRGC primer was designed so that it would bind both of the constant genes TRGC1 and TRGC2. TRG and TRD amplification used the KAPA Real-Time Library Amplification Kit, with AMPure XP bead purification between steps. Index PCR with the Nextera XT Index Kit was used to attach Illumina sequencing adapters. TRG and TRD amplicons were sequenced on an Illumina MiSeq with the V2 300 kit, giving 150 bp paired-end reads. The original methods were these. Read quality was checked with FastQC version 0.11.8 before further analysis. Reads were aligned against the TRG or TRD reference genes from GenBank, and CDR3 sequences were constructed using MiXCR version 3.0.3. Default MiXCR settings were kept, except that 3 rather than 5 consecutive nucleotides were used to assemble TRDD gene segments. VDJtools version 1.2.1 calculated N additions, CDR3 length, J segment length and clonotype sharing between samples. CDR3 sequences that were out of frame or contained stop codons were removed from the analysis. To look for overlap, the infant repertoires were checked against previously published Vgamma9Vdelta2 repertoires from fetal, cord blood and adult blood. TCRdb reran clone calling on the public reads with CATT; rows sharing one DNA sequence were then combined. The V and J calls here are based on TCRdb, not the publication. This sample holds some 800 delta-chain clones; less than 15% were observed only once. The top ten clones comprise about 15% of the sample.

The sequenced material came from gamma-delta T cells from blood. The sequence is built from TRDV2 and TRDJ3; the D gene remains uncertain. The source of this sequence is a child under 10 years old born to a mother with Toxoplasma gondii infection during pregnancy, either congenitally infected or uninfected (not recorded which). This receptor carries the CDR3 CASDTGGPSSWDTRQMFF. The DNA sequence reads TGTGCCAGTGACACCGGTGGGCCGAGCTCCTGGGACACCCGACAGATGTTTTTC.